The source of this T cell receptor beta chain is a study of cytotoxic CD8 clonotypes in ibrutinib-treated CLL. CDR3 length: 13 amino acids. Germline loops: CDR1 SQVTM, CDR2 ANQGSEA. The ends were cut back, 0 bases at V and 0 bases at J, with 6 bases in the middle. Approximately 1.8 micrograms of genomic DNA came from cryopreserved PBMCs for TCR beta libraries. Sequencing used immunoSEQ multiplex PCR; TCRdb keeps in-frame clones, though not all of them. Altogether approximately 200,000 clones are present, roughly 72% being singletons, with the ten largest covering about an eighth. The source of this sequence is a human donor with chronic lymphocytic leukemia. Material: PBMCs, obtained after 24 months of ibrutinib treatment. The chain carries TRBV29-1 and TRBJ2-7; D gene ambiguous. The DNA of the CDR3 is TGCAGCGTTGAAGACAGTTACTCCTACGAGCAGTACTTC. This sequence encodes CSVEDSYSYEQYF.